This TCR beta chain comes out of a study of early stage breast cancer tumors. Background on the study: Most invasive tumors, about 70% of the 16, were ER+/PR+/HER2-. Among some 12 ER+/PR+/HER2- tumors, eight were ductal, four lobular.

Measured with immunoSEQ multiplex PCR; TCRdb has only the in-frame clones, and not every one. The top ten hold approximately 8% of the sample, which has 25,000 to 35,000 clones, about 60% seen once. Germline V gives CDR1 SGHRS, CDR2 YFSETQ. The CDR3 is 14 amino acids. V was pared by 0 bases and J by 3 bases, with 9 bases between. This TCR derives from a person aged 45 to 59 with breast cancer. J is TRBJ1-2 and V is TRBV5-1, with D uncertain. The sequenced sample was breast tumor tissue. The CDR3 reads CASSLVDFYYGYTF. CDR3 bases: TGCGCCAGCAGCTTGGTGGACTTTTACTATGGCTACACCTTC.